This is a list of T cell receptor beta chains from one sample in a study of blood T cell repertoires in COVID-19. TCRdb's copy holds only in-frame clones and misses some; the assay was immunoSEQ multiplex PCR. Here the sample spans around 300,000 clones, 85% to 90% being singletons. The sample comprised peripheral blood. Receptor source: a woman aged 45-65 years with active or convalescent COVID-19. Each CDR3 is given with its conserved first and last residue. D genes are given only for firm matches. Not all rows give a size; the values are once, few, many and, for expanded clones, a class.

cdr3_length	clone_size	d_call	v_call	j_call	cdr3_nt	cdr3_aa
14	-	-	TRBV5-1	TRBJ2-3	TGCGCCAGCAGCTTGGAGGCTAGCTCAGATACGCAGTATTTT	CASSLEASSDTQYF
13	-	-	TRBV30	TRBJ2-3	TGTGCCTGGACTGGCATTTCGAGGGATACGCAGTATTTT	CAWTGISRDTQYF
13	-	TRBD2	TRBV7-9	TRBJ2-7	TGTGCCAGCACGGCTAGCGGCATCTACGAGCAGTACTTC	CASTASGIYEQYF
14	-	TRBD2	TRBV20-1	TRBJ2-5	TGCAGTGCTAGTCTACTAGCGGGACAAGAGACCCAGTACTTC	CSASLLAGQETQYF
16	-	TRBD1	TRBV18	TRBJ1-2	TGTGCCAGCTCCGGGAGGGACAGCGAAGCTAACTATGGCTACACCTTC	CASSGRDSEANYGYTF
12	few	-	TRBV19	TRBJ2-2	TGTGCCAGTAGTTCACAGACCGGGGAGCTGTTTTTT	CASSSQTGELFF
15	-	TRBD1	TRBV24-1	TRBJ1-1	TGTGCCACCAGTGGGACAGGGGATCCGAACACTGAAGCTTTCTTT	CATSGTGDPNTEAFF
13	-	TRBD1	TRBV30	TRBJ1-2	TGTGCCTTGACAGGGGGACTTAACTATGGCTACACCTTC	CALTGGLNYGYTF
15	-	TRBD2	TRBV20-1	TRBJ2-1	TGCAGTGCTAGTGGACTAGCGGGAGTATACAATGAGCAGTTCTTC	CSASGLAGVYNEQFF
10	-	-	TRBV30	TRBJ1-2	TGTGCCTGCCCCTACTATGGCTACACCTTC	CACPYYGYTF
15	-	TRBD2	TRBV9	TRBJ2-1	TGTGCCAGCAGTGTCGGGGGACTAGCGGACAATGAGCAGTTCTTC	CASSVGGLADNEQFF
17	-	-	TRBV28	TRBJ1-5	TGTGCCAGCAGTCCCCTTCGGGGTCGGAAAAGCAATCAGCCCCAGCATTTT	CASSPLRGRKSNQPQHF
11	once	-	TRBV21-1	TRBJ2-7	TGTGCCAGCAGCAAAGGAAGGGGGGGGTACTTC	CASSKGRGGYF
10	once	-	TRBV29-1	TRBJ1-1	TGCAGCACCGGGGGGACTGAAGCTTTCTTT	CSTGGTEAFF
13	-	TRBD1	TRBV3-1/TRBV3-2	TRBJ2-7	TGTGCCAGCAGCCCCAGACAGGGTAGCGAGCAGTACTTC	CASSPRQGSEQYF
10	-	-	TRBV29-1	TRBJ2-7	TGCAGCGTTGTTTACTACGAGCAGTACTTC	CSVVYYEQYF
15	-	TRBD1	TRBV25-1	TRBJ1-4	TGTGCCAGCACAAGAAGGACAGGTGTGAATGAAAAACTGTTTTTT	CASTRRTGVNEKLFF
14	-	-	TRBV28	TRBJ1-1	TGTGCCAGCAGTTTACCAGGGGAGAACACTGAAGCTTTCTTT	CASSLPGENTEAFF
14	-	-	TRBV6-6	TRBJ1-3	TGTGCCAGCAGAAATGGCCGCTCTGGAAACACCATATATTTT	CASRNGRSGNTIYF
17	-	TRBD2	TRBV6-1	TRBJ2-3	TGTGCCAGCAGTGGTTTAGCGGGAGGGCCCCGCACAGATACGCAGTATTTT	CASSGLAGGPRTDTQYF
16	-	TRBD1	TRBV6-2/TRBV6-3	TRBJ1-1	TGTGCCAGCAGACCTTCCGGGACAGGGATGAACACTGAAGCTTTCTTT	CASRPSGTGMNTEAFF
14	-	-	TRBV18	TRBJ1-2	TGTGCCAGCTCACCCAACAGGGACAACTATGGCTACACCTTC	CASSPNRDNYGYTF
13	-	-	TRBV6-5	TRBJ1-1	TGTGCCAGCAACTCACAGGAGTACACTGAAGCTTTCTTT	CASNSQEYTEAFF
14	few	-	TRBV6-1	TRBJ2-3	TGTGCCAGCAGTGAGCAAGGGGACACAGATACGCAGTATTTT	CASSEQGDTDTQYF
12	-	-	TRBV6-1	TRBJ2-1	TGTGCCAGCAGTGACGAACGCAGGGAGCAGTTCTTC	CASSDERREQFF
15	-	TRBD2	TRBV18	TRBJ2-1	TGTGCCAGCTCACATTCTAGCGGGCAGGGCAATGAGCAGTTCTTC	CASSHSSGQGNEQFF
16	-	TRBD2	TRBV10-3	TRBJ2-2	TGTGCCACCACATGGACTAGCTCCGGAGGTTCCGGGGAGCTGTTTTTT	CATTWTSSGGSGELFF
16	-	TRBD1	TRBV27	TRBJ1-5	TGTGCCAGCTCGATGGGGACAGGGGGCCTCAGGCAGCCCCAGCATTTT	CASSMGTGGLRQPQHF
14	-	TRBD1	TRBV3-1/TRBV3-2	TRBJ2-1	TGTGCCAGCAGCCACGGGACAGTATACAATGAGCAGTTCTTC	CASSHGTVYNEQFF
15	-	-	TRBV6-5	TRBJ2-6	TGTGCCAGCAGTCCATACCTATCTGGGGCCAACGTCCTGACTTTC	CASSPYLSGANVLTF
13	-	-	TRBV3-1/TRBV3-2	TRBJ1-2	TGTGCCAGCAGAGTCGAGGGGACTTATGGCTACACCTTC	CASRVEGTYGYTF
13	-	-	TRBV30	TRBJ2-7	TGTGCCTGGGGTTACGGGATTACCTACGAGCAGTACTTC	CAWGYGITYEQYF
14	-	TRBD1	TRBV5-1	TRBJ1-3	TGCGCCAGCAGCCTGACAGGGACTGGAAACACCATATATTTT	CASSLTGTGNTIYF
15	-	TRBD1	TRBV27	TRBJ2-7	TGTGCCAGCAGTTCACGCGGCAGGGGGATTTACGAGCAGTACTTC	CASSSRGRGIYEQYF
18	-	TRBD1	TRBV19	TRBJ2-3	TGTGCCAGTAGTATCGCTCCCCAGTACAGGGGAGTAGCAGATACGCAGTATTTT	CASSIAPQYRGVADTQYF
14	-	TRBD2	TRBV3-1/TRBV3-2	TRBJ2-7	TGTGCCAGCAGCCAATCTAGCGGCGGGGTCGAGCAGTACTTC	CASSQSSGGVEQYF
12	-	-	TRBV29-1	TRBJ1-2	TGCAGCGCCACCAGGGGTGGCTATGGCTACACCTTC	CSATRGGYGYTF
14	-	-	TRBV7-2	TRBJ1-2	TGTGCCAGCAGCTCCCGGGGAGGGCTATATGGCTACACCTTC	CASSSRGGLYGYTF
19	-	TRBD2	TRBV28	TRBJ2-7	TGTGCCAGCCGTCCCCCCCCGGGACTAGCGGGAGTCTCGGGGCACGAGCAGTACTTC	CASRPPPGLAGVSGHEQYF
16	-	-	TRBV18	TRBJ2-5	TGTGCCAGCTCACCACCGAAATCCGGACAGAGAGAGACCCAGTACTTC	CASSPPKSGQRETQYF
18	-	TRBD1	TRBV4-1	TRBJ1-3	TGCGCCAGCAGCCAAGAGGCCCGACAGGGGAACTCTGGAAACACCATATATTTT	CASSQEARQGNSGNTIYF
15	-	-	TRBV27	TRBJ2-3	TGTGCCAGCAGTAGGGATGGGAGGAGTTGGGATACGCAGTATTTT	CASSRDGRSWDTQYF
14	-	-	TRBV24-1	TRBJ2-1	TGTGCCACCAGTGATGACAAGGACTTCAATGAGCAGTTCTTC	CATSDDKDFNEQFF
14	once	-	TRBV19	TRBJ1-1	TGTGCCAGTAGTATACCAGGGATGGGCACTGAAGCTTTCTTT	CASSIPGMGTEAFF
16	-	TRBD2	TRBV5-1	TRBJ2-7	TGCGCCAGCAGCTTGAACCTGGGGACTAGCGGGTATGAGCAGTACTTC	CASSLNLGTSGYEQYF
17	-	TRBD1	TRBV5-6	TRBJ1-2	TGTGCCAGCAGCTTGGGACAGGGATTTTGGACTAACTATGGCTACACCTTC	CASSLGQGFWTNYGYTF
13	-	TRBD1	TRBV18	TRBJ2-1	TGTGCCAGCTTCAGGGGGATGATAGATGAGCAGTTCTTC	CASFRGMIDEQFF
15	-	TRBD1	TRBV4-3	TRBJ2-7	TGCGCCAGCAGCCAAGGGACAGGGGAGCCCTACGAGCAGTACTTC	CASSQGTGEPYEQYF
16	-	-	TRBV5-4	TRBJ1-1	TGTGCCAGCAGCCCTACAGGGTCAAGTAGGGGCACTGAAGCTTTCTTT	CASSPTGSSRGTEAFF
14	-	-	TRBV6-5	TRBJ1-2	TGTGCCAGCACTTCGAGGGGGGGCTACTATGGCTACACCTTC	CASTSRGGYYGYTF
15	-	TRBD1	TRBV2	TRBJ2-7	TGTGCCAGCACTTCGGACAGGGGGCGTTCCTACGAGCAGTACTTC	CASTSDRGRSYEQYF
15	-	TRBD2	TRBV14	TRBJ2-2	TGTGCCAGCAGCCGGACTAGCGGAAACACCGGGGAGCTGTTTTTT	CASSRTSGNTGELFF
14	-	-	TRBV6-1	TRBJ1-2	TGTGCCAGCAGTGATTACCGGGTACGGTATGGCTACACCTTC	CASSDYRVRYGYTF
13	-	-	TRBV5-8	TRBJ1-5	TGTGCCAGCAGCTCTGGACTTTATCAGCCCCAGCATTTT	CASSSGLYQPQHF